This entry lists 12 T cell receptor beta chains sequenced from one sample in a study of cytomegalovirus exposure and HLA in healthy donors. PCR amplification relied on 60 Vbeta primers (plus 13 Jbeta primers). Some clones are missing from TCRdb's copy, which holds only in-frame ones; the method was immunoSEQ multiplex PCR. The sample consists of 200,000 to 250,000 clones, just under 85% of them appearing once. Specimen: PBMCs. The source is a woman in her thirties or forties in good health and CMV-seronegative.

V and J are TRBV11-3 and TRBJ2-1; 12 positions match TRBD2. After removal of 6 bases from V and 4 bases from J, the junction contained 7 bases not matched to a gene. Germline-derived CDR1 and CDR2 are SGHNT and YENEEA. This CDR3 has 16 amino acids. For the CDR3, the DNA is TGTGCCAGCAGAAAAACTAGCGGGGGGTTTTACAATGAGCAGTTCTTC. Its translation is CASRKTSGGFYNEQFF.

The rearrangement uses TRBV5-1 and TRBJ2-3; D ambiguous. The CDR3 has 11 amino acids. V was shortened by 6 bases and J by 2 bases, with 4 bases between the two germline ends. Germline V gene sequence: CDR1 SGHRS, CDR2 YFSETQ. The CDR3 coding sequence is TGCGCCAGCACCTCCACAGATACGCAGTATTTT. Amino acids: CASTSTDTQYF.

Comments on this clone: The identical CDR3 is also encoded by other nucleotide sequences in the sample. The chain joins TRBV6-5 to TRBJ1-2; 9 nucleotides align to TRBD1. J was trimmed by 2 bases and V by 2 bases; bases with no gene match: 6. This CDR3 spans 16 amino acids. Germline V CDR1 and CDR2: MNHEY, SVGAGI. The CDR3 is CASSYRGTGLNYGYTF. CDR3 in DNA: TGTGCCAGCAGTTACAGGGGGACAGGGCTAAACTATGGCTACACCTTC.

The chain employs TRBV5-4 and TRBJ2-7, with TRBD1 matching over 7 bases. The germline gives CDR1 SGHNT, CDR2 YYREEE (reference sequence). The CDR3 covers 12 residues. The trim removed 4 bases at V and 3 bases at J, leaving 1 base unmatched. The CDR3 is CASSPGGYEQYF. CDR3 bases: TGTGCCAGCAGCCCAGGGGGCTACGAGCAGTACTTC.

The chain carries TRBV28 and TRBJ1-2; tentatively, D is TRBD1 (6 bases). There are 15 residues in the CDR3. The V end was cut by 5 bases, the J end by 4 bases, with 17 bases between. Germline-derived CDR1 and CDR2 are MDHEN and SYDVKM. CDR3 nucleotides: TGTGCCAGCAGTAGCGGACAGCGGAACCTCTATGGCTACACCTTC. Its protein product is CASSSGQRNLYGYTF.

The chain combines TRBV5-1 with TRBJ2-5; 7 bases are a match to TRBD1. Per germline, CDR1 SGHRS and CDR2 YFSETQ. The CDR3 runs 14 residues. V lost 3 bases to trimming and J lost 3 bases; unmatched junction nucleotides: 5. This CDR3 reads CASSSTGWEETQYF. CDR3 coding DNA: TGCGCCAGCAGCTCGACAGGGTGGGAAGAGACCCAGTACTTC.

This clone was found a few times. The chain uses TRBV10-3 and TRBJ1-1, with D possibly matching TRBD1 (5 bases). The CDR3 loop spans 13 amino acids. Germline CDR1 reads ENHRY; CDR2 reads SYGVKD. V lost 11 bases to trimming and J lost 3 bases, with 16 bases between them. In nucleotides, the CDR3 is TGTGCCGCTACGCAGGGAAAGGACACTGAAGCTTTCTTT. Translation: CAATQGKDTEAFF.

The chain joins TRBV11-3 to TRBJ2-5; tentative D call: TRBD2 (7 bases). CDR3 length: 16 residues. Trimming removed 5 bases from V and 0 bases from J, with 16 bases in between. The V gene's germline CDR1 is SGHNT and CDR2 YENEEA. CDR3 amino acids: CASSHGGLRDQETQYF. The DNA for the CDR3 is TGTGCCAGCAGCCACGGGGGGCTGCGGGACCAAGAGACCCAGTACTTC.

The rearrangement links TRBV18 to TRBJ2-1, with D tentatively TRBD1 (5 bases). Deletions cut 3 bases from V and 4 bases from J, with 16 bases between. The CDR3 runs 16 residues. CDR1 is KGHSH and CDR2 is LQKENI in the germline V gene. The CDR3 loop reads CASSPPRQSGYNEQFF. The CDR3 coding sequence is TGTGCCAGCTCACCTCCTAGACAGTCCGGTTACAATGAGCAGTTCTTC. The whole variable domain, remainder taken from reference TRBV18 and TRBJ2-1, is NAGVMQNPRHLVRRRGQEARLRCSPMKGHSHVYWYRQLPEEGLKFMVYLQKENIIDESGMPKERFSAEFPKEGPSILRIQQVVRGDSAAYFCASSPPRQSGYNEQFFGPGTRLTVL.

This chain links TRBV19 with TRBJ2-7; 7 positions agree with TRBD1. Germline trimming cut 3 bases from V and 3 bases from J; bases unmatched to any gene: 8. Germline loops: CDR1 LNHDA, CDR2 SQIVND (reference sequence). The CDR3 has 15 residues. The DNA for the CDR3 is TGTGCCAGTAGTATGGGGGACAGCGGTTACTACGAGCAGTACTTC. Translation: CASSMGDSGYYEQYF.

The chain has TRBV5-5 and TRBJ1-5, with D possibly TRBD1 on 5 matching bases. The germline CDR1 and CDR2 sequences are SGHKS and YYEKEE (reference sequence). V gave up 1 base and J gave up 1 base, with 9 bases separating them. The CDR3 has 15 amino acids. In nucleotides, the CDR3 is TGTGCCAGCAGCTTGCGGGGGGAGAGCAATCAGCCCCAGCATTTT. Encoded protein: CASSLRGESNQPQHF.

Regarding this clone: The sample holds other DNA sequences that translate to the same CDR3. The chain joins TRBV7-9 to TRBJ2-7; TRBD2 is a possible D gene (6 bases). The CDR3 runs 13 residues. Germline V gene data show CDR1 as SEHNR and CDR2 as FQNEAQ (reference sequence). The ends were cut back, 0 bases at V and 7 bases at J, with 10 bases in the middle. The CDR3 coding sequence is TGTGCCAGCAGCTTAGCGGCAGGGAGGGAGCAGTACTTC. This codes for CASSLAAGREQYF.